This paragraph reports one T cell receptor beta chain. Its antigen remains unidentified. The source of the sample is a study of vaccination and CD4 T cells after COVID-19. Study at large: Each participant was administered two doses of a vaccine, which was either BNT162b2 or mRNA-1273.

The treatment is: roughly 10-day PBMC culture with coronavirus spike peptide pools or control peptides (ViraFEST assay). Germline CDR1 reads LNHNV; CDR2 reads YYDKDF (reference sequence). V lost 4 bases to trimming and J lost 5 bases, with 12 bases between them. The CDR3 extends over 14 amino acids. Sequencing of DNA taken from cultured CD4+ T cells relied on the Oncomine TCR Beta short-read assay. TCRdb reanalysed the PCR reads using MiXCR and keeps one entry per CDR3 protein. The data show some 15,000 distinct CDR3 sequences, around 70% seen once. Material: CD4+ T cells from blood, cultured in vitro. The genes are TRBV15 and TRBJ1-5; D may be TRBD1 (5 bases). The TCR was taken from a human donor who had recovered from COVID-19. The CDR3: CATSMGDGDQPQHF. The CDR3 DNA reads TGTGCCACCAGCATGGGGGACGGCGATCAGCCCCAGCATTTT.